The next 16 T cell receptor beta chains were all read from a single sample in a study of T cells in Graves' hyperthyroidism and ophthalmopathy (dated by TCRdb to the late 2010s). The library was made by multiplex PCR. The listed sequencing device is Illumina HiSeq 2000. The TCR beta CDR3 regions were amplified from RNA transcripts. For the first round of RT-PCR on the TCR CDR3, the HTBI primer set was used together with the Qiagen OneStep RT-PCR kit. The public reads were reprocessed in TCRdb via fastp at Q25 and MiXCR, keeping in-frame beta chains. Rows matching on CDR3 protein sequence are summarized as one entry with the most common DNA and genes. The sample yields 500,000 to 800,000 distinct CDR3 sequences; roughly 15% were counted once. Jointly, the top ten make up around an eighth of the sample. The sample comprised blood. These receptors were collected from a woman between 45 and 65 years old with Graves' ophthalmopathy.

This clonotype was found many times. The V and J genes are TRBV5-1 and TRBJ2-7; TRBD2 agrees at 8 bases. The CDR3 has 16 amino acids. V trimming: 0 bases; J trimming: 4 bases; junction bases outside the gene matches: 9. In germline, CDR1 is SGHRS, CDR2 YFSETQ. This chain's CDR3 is CASSLEWTSSKYEQYF. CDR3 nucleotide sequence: TGCGCCAGCAGCTTGGAATGGACTAGCTCCAAGTACGAGCAGTACTTC.

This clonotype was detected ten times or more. This chain's CDR3 is CASSSQGDTQYF. CDR3 nucleotides: TGCGCCAGCAGCTCACAGGGAGATACGCAGTATTTT. The chain has TRBV5-1 and TRBJ2-3; weak D call: TRBD1 (6 bases). This CDR3 region has 12 residues. V lost 3 bases and J 5 bases, leaving 7 bases between the germline ends. Looked up from germline, CDR1 is SGHRS and CDR2 is YFSETQ.

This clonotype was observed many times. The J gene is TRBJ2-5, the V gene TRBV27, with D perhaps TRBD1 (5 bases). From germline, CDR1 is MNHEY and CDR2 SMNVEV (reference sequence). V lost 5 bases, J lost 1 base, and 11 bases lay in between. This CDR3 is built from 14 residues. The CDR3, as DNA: TGTGCCAGCAGTACATCGACAGTCCAAGAGACCCAGTACTTC. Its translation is CASSTSTVQETQYF.

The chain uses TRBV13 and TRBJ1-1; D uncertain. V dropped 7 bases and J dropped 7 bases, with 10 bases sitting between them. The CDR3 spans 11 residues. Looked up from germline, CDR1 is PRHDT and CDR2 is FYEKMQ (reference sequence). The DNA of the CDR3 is TGTGCCAGCAACCTTCAAGGTGAAGCTTTCTTT. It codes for CASNLQGEAFF.

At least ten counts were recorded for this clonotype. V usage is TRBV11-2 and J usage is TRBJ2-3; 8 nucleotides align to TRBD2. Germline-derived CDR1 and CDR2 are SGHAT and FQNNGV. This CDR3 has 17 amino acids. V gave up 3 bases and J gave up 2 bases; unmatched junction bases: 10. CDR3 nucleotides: TGTGCCAGCAGCTTCGTCCCGGGAGGGCCTCTCACAGATACGCAGTATTTT. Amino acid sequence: CASSFVPGGPLTDTQYF.

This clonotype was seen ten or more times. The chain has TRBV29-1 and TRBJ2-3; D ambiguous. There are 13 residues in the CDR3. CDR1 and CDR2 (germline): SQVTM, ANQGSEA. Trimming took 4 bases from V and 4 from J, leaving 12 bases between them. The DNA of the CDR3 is TGCAGCGTTGGTTCTGCCGGCCCAGATACGCAGTATTTT. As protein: CSVGSAGPDTQYF.

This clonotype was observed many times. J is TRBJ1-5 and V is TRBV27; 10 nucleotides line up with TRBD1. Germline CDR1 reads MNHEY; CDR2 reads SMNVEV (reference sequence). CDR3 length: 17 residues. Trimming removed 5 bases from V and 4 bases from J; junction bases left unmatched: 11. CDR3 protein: CASSPRTGGMVNQPQHF. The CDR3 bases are TGTGCCAGCAGTCCCCGGACAGGGGGAATGGTTAATCAGCCCCAGCATTTT.

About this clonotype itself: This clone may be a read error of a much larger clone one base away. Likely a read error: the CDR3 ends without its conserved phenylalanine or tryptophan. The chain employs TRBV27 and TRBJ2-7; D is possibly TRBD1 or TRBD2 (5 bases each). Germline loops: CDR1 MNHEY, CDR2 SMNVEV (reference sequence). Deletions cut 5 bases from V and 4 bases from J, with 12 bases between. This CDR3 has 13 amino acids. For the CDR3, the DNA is TGTGCCAGCAGTCGGGACGGCTGGTACGAGCAGTACCTC. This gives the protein CASSRDGWYEQYL.

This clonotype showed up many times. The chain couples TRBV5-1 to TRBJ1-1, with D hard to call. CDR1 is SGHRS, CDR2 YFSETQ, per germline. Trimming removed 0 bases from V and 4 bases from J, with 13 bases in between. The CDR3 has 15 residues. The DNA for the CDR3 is TGCGCCAGCAGCTTGGATCCGACCCTTAGCACTGAAGCTTTCTTT. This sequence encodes CASSLDPTLSTEAFF.

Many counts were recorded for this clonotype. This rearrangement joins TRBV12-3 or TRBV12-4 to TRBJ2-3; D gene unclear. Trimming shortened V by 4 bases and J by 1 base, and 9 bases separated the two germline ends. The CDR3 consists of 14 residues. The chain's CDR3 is CASSWGFGTDTQYF. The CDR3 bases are TGTGCCAGCAGTTGGGGTTTTGGCACAGATACGCAGTATTTT.

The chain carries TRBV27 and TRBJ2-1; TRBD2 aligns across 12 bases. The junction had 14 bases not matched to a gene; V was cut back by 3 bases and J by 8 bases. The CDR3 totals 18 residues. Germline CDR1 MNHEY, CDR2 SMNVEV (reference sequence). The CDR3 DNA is TGTGCCAGCAGTTTTTTCCCCCCGACTAGCGGGAGAATTTATGAGCAGTTCTTC. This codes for CASSFFPPTSGRIYEQFF.

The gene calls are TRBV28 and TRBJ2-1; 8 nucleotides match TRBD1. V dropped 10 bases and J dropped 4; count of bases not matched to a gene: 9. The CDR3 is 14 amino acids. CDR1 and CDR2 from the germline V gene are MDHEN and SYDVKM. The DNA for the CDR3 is TGTGCCACCACTGGGACAGGCTTATACAATGAGCAGTTCTTC. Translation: CATTGTGLYNEQFF.

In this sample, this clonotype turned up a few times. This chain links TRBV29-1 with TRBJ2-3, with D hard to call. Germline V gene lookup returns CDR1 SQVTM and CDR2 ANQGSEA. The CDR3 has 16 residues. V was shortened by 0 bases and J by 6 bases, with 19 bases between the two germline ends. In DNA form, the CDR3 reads TGCAGCGTTGAAGATCTTGCGTCGGTACTCCCTGATACGCAGTATTTT. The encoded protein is CSVEDLASVLPDTQYF.

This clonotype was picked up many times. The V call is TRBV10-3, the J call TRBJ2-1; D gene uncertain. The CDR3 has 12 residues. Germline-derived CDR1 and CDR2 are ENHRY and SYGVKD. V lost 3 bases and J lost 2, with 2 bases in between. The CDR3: CAISEPYNEQFF. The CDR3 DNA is TGTGCCATCAGTGAACCCTACAATGAGCAGTTCTTC.

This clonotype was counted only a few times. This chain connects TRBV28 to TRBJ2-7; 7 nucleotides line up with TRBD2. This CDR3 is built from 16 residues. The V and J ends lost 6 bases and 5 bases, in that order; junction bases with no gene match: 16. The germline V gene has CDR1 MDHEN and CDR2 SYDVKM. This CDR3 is CASSRIGGGPGNEQYF. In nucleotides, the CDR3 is TGTGCCAGCAGCCGCATCGGGGGAGGGCCGGGGAACGAGCAGTACTTC.

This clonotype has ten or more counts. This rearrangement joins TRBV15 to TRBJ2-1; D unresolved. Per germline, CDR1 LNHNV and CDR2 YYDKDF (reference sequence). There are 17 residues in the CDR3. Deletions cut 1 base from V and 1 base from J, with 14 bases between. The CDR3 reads CATSRGDSTPSYNEQFF. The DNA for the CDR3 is TGTGCCACCAGCAGAGGCGACTCTACACCATCCTACAATGAGCAGTTCTTC.